The 29 T cell receptor beta chains below were found in one sample sequenced in a study of T cell responses to AZD1222 COVID-19 vaccine. Sequencing was performed with immunoSEQ multiplex PCR; in TCRdb, only in-frame clones are kept and a portion is missing. The data show 110,000 to 150,000 clones, 85% to 90% seen once. Material: peripheral blood, obtained 28 days after the second AZD1222 dose. The origin of the receptors is an adult who received the AZD1222 COVID-19 vaccine.

V gene TRBV27 combines with J gene TRBJ2-7; D unclear. The V end lost 3 bases, the J end lost 7 bases, and 16 bases lay between the germline ends. Per germline, CDR1 MNHEY and CDR2 SMNVEV (reference sequence). The CDR3 has 14 amino acids. The CDR3 DNA reads TGTGCCAGCAGTTTGCCCGGGCCCCTTGGGGAGCAGTACTTC. Translated, it gives CASSLPGPLGEQYF.

The chain couples TRBV27 to TRBJ2-7, with a weak D call TRBD2 (5 bases). Looked up from germline, CDR1 is MNHEY and CDR2 is SMNVEV (reference sequence). Trimming took off 5 bases at V and 3 bases at J, with 17 bases between the two ends. The CDR3 extends over 15 amino acids. This chain's CDR3 is CASSEEAGADYEQYF. In DNA form, the CDR3 reads TGTGCCAGCAGTGAGGAGGCCGGCGCGGACTACGAGCAGTACTTC.

The genes are TRBV2 and TRBJ2-2, with D uncertain. Trimming removed 0 bases from V and 5 bases from J, with 10 bases in between. Germline V gene data show CDR1 as SNHLY and CDR2 as FYNNEI. This CDR3 region has 15 residues. CDR3 bases: TGTGCCAGCAGTGAAGCGGGCGCCGGAACCGGGGAGCTGTTTTTT. Protein sequence: CASSEAGAGTGELFF.

As DNA, the CDR3 is TGTGCCAGCAGCCTGACGGGACTTCCGAATGAGCAGTTCTTC. Translating it yields CASSLTGLPNEQFF. V gene TRBV4-2 combines with J gene TRBJ2-1; D might be TRBD2 (6 bases). CDR1 is LGHNA and CDR2 is YNFKEQ in the germline V gene. V gave up 4 bases and J gave up 7 bases, with 14 bases separating them. The CDR3 length is 14 residues.

The chain uses TRBV3-1 (or the pseudogene TRBV3-2) and TRBJ2-2; D is unresolved. Looked up from germline, CDR1 is LGHDT and CDR2 is YNNKEL (reference sequence). This CDR3 has 14 residues. Trimming pared 5 bases from V and 2 bases from J, leaving 9 bases between. The CDR3 loop reads CASSNPSNTGELFF. The CDR3 nucleotides read TGTGCCAGCAGCAACCCGTCCAACACCGGGGAGCTGTTTTTT.

The J gene is TRBJ1-5, the V gene TRBV6-5; D gene uncertain. The V gene's germline CDR1 is MNHEY and CDR2 SVGAGI. Trimming shortened V by 6 bases and J by 8 bases, and 17 bases separated the two germline ends. There are 14 residues in the CDR3. The CDR3 spells CASRYRDPSEPQHF. The CDR3 region has the DNA TGTGCCAGCAGATACAGAGACCCTAGTGAGCCCCAGCATTTT.

CDR3 coding DNA: TGTGCCAGCAGCCAAGAGTTTCTCTACACCTTC. As protein: CASSQEFLYTF. J is TRBJ1-2 and V is TRBV4-2; no definite D call. CDR1 and CDR2 from the germline V gene are LGHNA and YNFKEQ. Trimming pared 0 bases from V and 10 bases from J, leaving 6 bases between. This CDR3 is 11 amino acids long.

The CDR3 spells CSVGQAEAFF. As DNA, the CDR3 is TGCAGCGTCGGACAAGCTGAAGCTTTCTTT. This chain uses TRBV29-1 with TRBJ1-1; TRBD1 is a possible D gene (5 bases). The CDR3 is 10 residues long. The germline V gene has CDR1 SQVTM and CDR2 ANQGSEA. V dropped 6 bases and J dropped 6 bases, with 8 bases sitting between them.

This clone was counted a single time. The J gene is TRBJ2-1, the V gene TRBV24-1, with 8 nucleotides matching TRBD2. CDR1 KGHDR and CDR2 SFDVKD come from the germline V gene. Germline trimming cut 2 bases from V and 2 bases from J; bases unmatched to any gene: 10. This CDR3 contains 18 residues. The CDR3 loop reads CATSDSRGGLGTYNEQFF. For the CDR3, the DNA is TGTGCCACCAGTGATTCCCGGGGGGGCCTTGGCACCTACAATGAGCAGTTCTTC.

V and J are TRBV30 and TRBJ1-2; a possible D gene is TRBD1 (6 bases). This CDR3 comprises 13 residues. V was clipped by 5 bases and J by 2 bases, with 12 bases between them. Germline V gene lookup returns CDR1 GTSNPN and CDR2 SVGIG (reference sequence). The CDR3 protein is CAWPGHGNYGYTF. In nucleotides, the CDR3 is TGTGCCTGGCCGGGACACGGAAACTATGGCTACACCTTC.

The chain employs TRBV25-1 and TRBJ2-7; D ambiguous. CDR1 is MGHDK, CDR2 SYGVNS, per germline. The germline V and J ends were trimmed by 3 bases and 5 bases, with 14 bases remaining between them. The CDR3 spans 14 residues. For the CDR3, the DNA is TGTGCCAGCAGTGACCGACTCGAAACCGACGAGCAGTACTTC. Protein sequence: CASSDRLETDEQYF.

This chain joins TRBV28 and TRBJ1-3, with D possibly being TRBD1 (6 bases). The V and J ends lost 6 bases and 6 bases respectively, with 30 bases between them. The CDR3 is made up of 19 amino acids. Germline CDR1 is MDHEN and CDR2 is SYDVKM. CDR3 loop: CASRRGDRGGKWLENTIYF. The CDR3 DNA sequence: TGTGCCAGCAGGAGGGGAGATAGGGGGGGCAAATGGTTGGAAAACACCATATATTTT. The variable domain in full, completed from reference TRBV28 and TRBJ1-3, reads DVKVTQSSRYLVKRTGEKVFLECVQDMDHENMFWYRQDPGLGLRLIYFSYDVKMKEKGDIPEGYSVSREKKERFSLILESASTNQTSMYLCASRRGDRGGKWLENTIYFGEGSWLTVV.

V gene TRBV5-1 combines with J gene TRBJ1-1; D unclear. Trimming stripped 0 bases from V and 10 bases from J, with 10 bases between. Germline V gene data show CDR1 as SGHRS and CDR2 as YFSETQ. The CDR3 covers 12 residues. The CDR3 nucleotides read TGCGCCAGCAGCTTGGGCCCGGGCAGAGCTTTCTTT. Translated: CASSLGPGRAFF. Filled out from reference TRBV5-1 and TRBJ1-1, the complete variable domain reads KAGVTQTPRYLIKTRGQQVTLSCSPISGHRSVSWYQQTPGQGLQFLFEYFSETQRNKGNFPGRFSGRQFSNSRSEMNVSTLELGDSALYLCASSLGPGRAFFGQGTRLTVV.

V usage is TRBV27 and J usage is TRBJ2-3; 7 bases match TRBD2. CDR3 size: 16 residues. Trimming cost V 4 bases and J 2 bases; bases outside gene matches: 9. Germline assignment: CDR1 MNHEY and CDR2 SMNVEV (reference sequence). The CDR3 region has the DNA TGTGCCAGCAGTTCAGGGATAGCGGGTGACACAGATACGCAGTATTTT. Protein product: CASSSGIAGDTDTQYF.

The chain has TRBV7-9 and TRBJ1-1; 7 bases fit TRBD1. Losses at the gene ends were 6 bases for V and 2 bases for J; bases not matched to a gene: 6. CDR3 length: 14 amino acids. CDR1 is SEHNR, CDR2 FQNEAQ, per germline (reference sequence). In DNA form, the CDR3 reads TGTGCCAGCAGTTCGGGACAGCTAAACACTGAAGCTTTCTTT. This encodes CASSSGQLNTEAFF.

The chain is built from TRBV20-1 and TRBJ2-1; 12 nucleotides match TRBD2. The germline V gene has CDR1 DFQATT and CDR2 SNEGSKA (reference sequence). V dropped 3 bases and J dropped 0; count of bases not matched to a gene: 6. The CDR3 consists of 17 residues. Here the CDR3 DNA reads TGCAGTGCTAGTCGACTAGCGGGGGTCGGCTCCTACAATGAGCAGTTCTTC. Translation gives CSASRLAGVGSYNEQFF.

The gene calls are TRBV4-2 and TRBJ2-4; 8 bases align to TRBD1. The CDR3 is 16 residues long. V trimming: 3 bases; J trimming: 5 bases; junction bases outside the gene matches: 9. Looked up from germline, CDR1 is LGHNA and CDR2 is YNFKEQ. As DNA, the CDR3 is TGTGCCAGCAGCCAGCCCCCGGGACAGGTCCAAAACATTCAGTACTTC. The encoded protein is CASSQPPGQVQNIQYF.

This chain uses TRBV6-5 with TRBJ2-7; D unclear. Germline V CDR1 and CDR2: MNHEY, SVGAGI. The CDR3 runs to 15 residues. The germline V and J ends were trimmed by 3 bases and 6 bases, with 18 bases remaining between them. CDR3 in DNA: TGTGCCAGCAGTTATTTAGGGAAAAGGGATGGCGAGCAGTACTTC. This sequence encodes CASSYLGKRDGEQYF.

The V gene is TRBV11-2, the J gene TRBJ2-3, with a possible D match to TRBD1 (6 bases). The germline V gene has CDR1 SGHAT and CDR2 FQNNGV. The CDR3 contains 14 residues. Trimming pared 4 bases from V and 0 bases from J, leaving 8 bases between. CDR3 bases: TGTGCCAGCAGCTCAGGACAGAGCACAGATACGCAGTATTTT. Translating gives CASSSGQSTDTQYF.

The rearrangement links TRBV5-1 to TRBJ1-1, with D unclear. Germline lookup yields CDR1 SGHRS and CDR2 YFSETQ. With 2 bases removed from V and 8 bases from J, the gap between germline ends came to 10 bases. The CDR3 is made up of 12 amino acids. CDR3 sequence: CASSFWSGEAFF. DNA for the CDR3: TGCGCCAGCAGCTTTTGGTCCGGGGAAGCTTTCTTT. Full variable domain (rest looked up from reference TRBV5-1 and TRBJ1-1): KAGVTQTPRYLIKTRGQQVTLSCSPISGHRSVSWYQQTPGQGLQFLFEYFSETQRNKGNFPGRFSGRQFSNSRSEMNVSTLELGDSALYLCASSFWSGEAFFGQGTRLTVV.

The CDR3 sequence: CASSKGDPGQRVVGTEAFF. CDR3 bases: TGTGCCAGCAGCAAAGGGGATCCGGGACAGCGGGTTGTTGGCACTGAAGCTTTCTTT. The chain joins TRBV21-1 to TRBJ1-1; the table calls TRBD1, which could not be checked here. TRBV21-1 has pseudogene status. The CDR3 covers 19 residues.

This chain joins TRBV7-9 and TRBJ1-5, with a weak D call TRBD1 (5 bases). Germline loops: CDR1 SEHNR, CDR2 FQNEAQ (reference sequence). The V end was cut by 5 bases, the J end by 6 bases, with 11 bases between. CDR3 length: 13 amino acids. This chain's CDR3 is CASSHEGAQPQHF. CDR3 nucleotides: TGTGCCAGCAGCCATGAAGGGGCTCAGCCCCAGCATTTT. The full variable domain, with the rest looked up from reference TRBV7-9 and TRBJ1-5, is DTGVSQNPRHKITKRGQNVTFRCDPISEHNRLYWYRQTLGQGPEFLTYFQNEAQLEKSRLLSDRFSAERPKGSFSTLEIQRTEQGDSAMYLCASSHEGAQPQHFGDGTRLSIL.

V and J are TRBV2 and TRBJ1-2; 8 positions agree with TRBD1. Germline values: CDR1 SNHLY, CDR2 FYNNEI. The CDR3 is made up of 15 amino acids. Unmatched junction bases numbered 9, after V lost 6 bases and J lost 3 bases. In DNA form, the CDR3 reads TGTGCCAGCAGCCTTTCCGGGACAGGAGACTATGGCTACACCTTC. Protein: CASSLSGTGDYGYTF.

The chain has TRBV7-6 and TRBJ1-5; D is unresolved. This CDR3 is 19 amino acids long. Germline CDR1 is SGHVS and CDR2 is FNYEAQ. V was shortened by 5 bases and J by 9 bases, with 32 bases between the two germline ends. CDR3 region: CASSPPQTRQPSEEGPQHF. CDR3 sequence (DNA): TGTGCCAGCAGCCCACCCCAAACTAGGCAGCCTTCAGAAGAGGGGCCCCAGCATTTT.

Details on this clone: One junction end does not reproduce the germline sequence, and a read error may be involved. The chain carries TRBV14 and TRBJ2-7, with D possibly being TRBD1 (6 bases). This CDR3 has 15 amino acids. Per germline, CDR1 SGHDN and CDR2 FVKESK. CDR3 sequence (DNA): TGTGCCAGCAGTCAAGAAAGTAGGACAGCCTACGAGCAGTACTTC. It codes for CASSQESRTAYEQYF. The full variable domain, in which reference TRBV14 and TRBJ2-7 provide the parts outside the CDR3, is EAGVTQFPSHSVIEKGQTVTLRCDPISGHDNLYWYRRVMGKEIKFLLHFVKESKQDESGMPNNRFLAERTGGTYSTLKVQPAELEDSGVYFCASSQESRTAYEQYFGPGTRLTVT.

The J gene is TRBJ2-7, the V gene TRBV7-2; TRBD2 agrees at 10 bases. Germline lookup yields CDR1 SGHTA and CDR2 FQGNSA. The trim removed 4 bases at V and 3 bases at J, leaving 6 bases unmatched. The CDR3 spans 15 residues. The CDR3 DNA follows: TGTGCCAGCAGCTCTCTAGCGGGGGTGAACTACGAGCAGTACTTC. This codes for CASSSLAGVNYEQYF.

The J gene is TRBJ1-6, the V gene TRBV7-2; D remains unclear. V dropped 5 bases and J dropped 4 bases, with 12 bases sitting between them. CDR3 size: 15 residues. The germline V gene has CDR1 SGHTA and CDR2 FQGNSA. CDR3 residues: CASSPRTEYNSPLHF. In DNA, the CDR3 is TGTGCCAGCAGCCCCCGGACCGAATATAATTCACCCCTCCACTTT.

Only a few counts were recorded for this clone. The V gene is TRBV2, the J gene TRBJ2-3; D remains ambiguous. V gave up 4 bases and J gave up 2 bases, with 10 bases separating them. There are 14 residues in the CDR3. Germline CDR1 SNHLY, CDR2 FYNNEI. The CDR3 sequence: CASSVNLPTDTQYF. CDR3 coding DNA: TGTGCCAGCAGTGTTAACCTCCCCACAGATACGCAGTATTTT.

The rearrangement uses TRBV15 and TRBJ1-2; 10 bases agree with TRBD1. The length of the CDR3 is 13 residues. With 8 bases clipped from V and 6 bases from J, the junction kept 6 bases outside the gene matches. The V gene's germline CDR1 is LNHNV and CDR2 YYDKDF (reference sequence). CDR3 nucleotides: TGTGCCACCCGACAGGGGGCGCAGAATGGCTACACCTTC. Translation gives CATRQGAQNGYTF.